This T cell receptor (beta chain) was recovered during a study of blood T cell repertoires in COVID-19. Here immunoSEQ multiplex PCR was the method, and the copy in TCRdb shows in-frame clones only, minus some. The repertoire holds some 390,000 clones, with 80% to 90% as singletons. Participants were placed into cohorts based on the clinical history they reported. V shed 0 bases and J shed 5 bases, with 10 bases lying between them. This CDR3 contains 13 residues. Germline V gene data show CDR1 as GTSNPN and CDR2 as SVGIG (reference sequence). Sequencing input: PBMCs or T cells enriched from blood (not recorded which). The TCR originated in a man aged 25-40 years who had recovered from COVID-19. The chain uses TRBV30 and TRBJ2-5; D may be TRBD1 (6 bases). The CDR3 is CAWSVGGSETQYF. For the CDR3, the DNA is TGTGCCTGGAGTGTAGGGGGATCGGAGACCCAGTACTTC.